This T cell receptor (beta chain) appears in the sequencing data of a study of T cell repertoires in cytomegalovirus infection (dated by TCRdb to the late 2010s). As for the study more broadly: Recently identified HLA-C-restricted CMV epitopes, whose presentation resists viral immunomodulation, were targeted by peptide stimulations together with well-studied HLA-B-restricted epitopes. The HLA type of each donor mattered for the analysis, because public TCR beta signatures pointed to carriage of CMV infection along with the matching HLA type. What the study reported, not specific to this receptor: In both this cohort and an independent cohort of 352 donors, the cumulative frequency of public TCR beta family members distinguished carriers of CMV infection plus the relevant HLA type. The ex vivo response was dominated by HLA-C-restricted CMV-specific TCR beta clonotypes, which also provided the single most frequent clonotype in two of eight donors.

Instrument on record: Illumina HiSeq 1500. TCRdb reanalyzed the raw reads on its own, using fastp at Q25 for trimming and MiXCR for clone calling, and kept in-frame beta chains. Here each entry gathers all rows of one CDR3 protein and keeps the most common genes and DNA. In all, the sample holds hundreds of thousands of distinct CDR3 sequences, and roughly a third of those were seen once. The ten largest clonotypes hold about 18% of the sample. This clonotype was detected a few times. Its antigen is not yet known. The input lacks base qualities; no much larger clone sits a single base away. Per the germline V gene (reference sequence), MNHEY is the CDR1 and SMNVEV is the CDR2. V trim: 4 bases; J trim: 4 bases; unmatched bases: 22. Spanning cysteine to phenylalanine, the CDR3 consists of 20 amino acids. Only the CDR3 portion is preserved as DNA: 60 bases, with reading frame beginning at the first base.

The intended sense of this specimen's treatment or condition label: in vitro stimulation with specific CMV peptide epitopes to enrich CMV-specific T cells. The source is a human donor in good health (CMV status not recorded). Some clones in this sample may be carry-over from other donors' samples. This material consisted of cultured PBMCs, taken from culture after CMV antigen stimulation. The chain was built from TRBV27 and TRBJ1-5, with TRBD1 matching 7 junction bases. In nucleotides, the sequence is TGTGCCAGCAGTTCCTACCGCGGGACAGAGTATGCTAGCGGGAATCAGCCCCAGCATTTT. This gives the protein CASSSYRGTEYASGNQPQHF.